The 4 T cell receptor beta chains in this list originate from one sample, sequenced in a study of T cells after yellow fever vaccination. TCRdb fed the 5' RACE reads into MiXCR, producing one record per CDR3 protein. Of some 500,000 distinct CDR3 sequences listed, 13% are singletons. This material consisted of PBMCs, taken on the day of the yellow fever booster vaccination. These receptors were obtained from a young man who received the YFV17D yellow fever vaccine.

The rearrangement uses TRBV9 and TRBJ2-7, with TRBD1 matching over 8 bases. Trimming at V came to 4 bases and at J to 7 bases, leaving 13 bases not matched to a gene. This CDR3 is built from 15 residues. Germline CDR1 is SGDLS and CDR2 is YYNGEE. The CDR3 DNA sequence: TGTGCCAGCAGCAACCACGGACAGGGCCTGACGGAGCAGTACTTC. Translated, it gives CASSNHGQGLTEQYF.

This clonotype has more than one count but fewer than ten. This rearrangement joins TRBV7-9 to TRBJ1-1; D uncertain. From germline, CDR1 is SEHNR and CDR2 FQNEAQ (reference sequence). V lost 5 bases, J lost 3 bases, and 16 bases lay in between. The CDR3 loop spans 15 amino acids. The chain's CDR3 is CASSPWRDRDTEAFF. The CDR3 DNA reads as TGTGCCAGCAGCCCGTGGAGGGATAGGGACACTGAAGCTTTCTTT.

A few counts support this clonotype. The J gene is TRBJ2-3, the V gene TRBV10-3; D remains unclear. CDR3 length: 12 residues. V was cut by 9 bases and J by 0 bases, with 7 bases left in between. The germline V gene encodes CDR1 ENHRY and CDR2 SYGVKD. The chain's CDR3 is CAISPSTDTQYF. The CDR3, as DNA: TGTGCCATTTCACCGAGCACAGATACGCAGTATTTT.

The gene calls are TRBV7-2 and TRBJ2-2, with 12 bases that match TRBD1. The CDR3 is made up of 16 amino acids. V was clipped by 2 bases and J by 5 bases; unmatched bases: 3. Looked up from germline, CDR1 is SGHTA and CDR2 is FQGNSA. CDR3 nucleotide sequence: TGTGCCAGCAGCTTAATGGGACAGGGGGCAACCGGGGAGCTGTTTTTT. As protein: CASSLMGQGATGELFF.